This T cell receptor beta chain is drawn from a study of CD8 T cells in ankylosing spondylitis. Study findings and constraints: Earlier reports found some motif variants in synovial fluid and blood in reactive arthritis. About 8 highly homologous variants made up a TCR beta motif, and this motif appeared characteristic of ankylosing spondylitis blood. CD8+ by phenotype, disease-linked clones were relatively rare in peripheral blood.

This clonotype was observed at least ten times. Its antigen remains unidentified. Generation of TCR beta libraries employed quantitative 5'-RACE incorporating molecular barcodes. TCRdb itself ran the 5' RACE reads through MiXCR, one entry per CDR3 protein. The table lists about 320,000 distinct CDR3 sequences, roughly 10% of them singletons, with about a tenth in the top ten. The CDR3 consists of 16 residues. V was clipped by 5 bases and J by 0 bases, with 14 bases between them. J is TRBJ2-1 and V is TRBV12-3 or TRBV12-4; a weak D match, TRBD1 (6 bases). Input material: blood, either unsorted or a sorted T cell fraction (not recorded which). The clonotype originates from a female donor with ankylosing spondylitis or in good health (not recorded which). The CDR3 here is CASSSRQASSYNEQFF. The CDR3 nucleotides read TGTGCCAGCAGTAGTAGACAGGCCAGCTCCTACAATGAGCAGTTCTTC.